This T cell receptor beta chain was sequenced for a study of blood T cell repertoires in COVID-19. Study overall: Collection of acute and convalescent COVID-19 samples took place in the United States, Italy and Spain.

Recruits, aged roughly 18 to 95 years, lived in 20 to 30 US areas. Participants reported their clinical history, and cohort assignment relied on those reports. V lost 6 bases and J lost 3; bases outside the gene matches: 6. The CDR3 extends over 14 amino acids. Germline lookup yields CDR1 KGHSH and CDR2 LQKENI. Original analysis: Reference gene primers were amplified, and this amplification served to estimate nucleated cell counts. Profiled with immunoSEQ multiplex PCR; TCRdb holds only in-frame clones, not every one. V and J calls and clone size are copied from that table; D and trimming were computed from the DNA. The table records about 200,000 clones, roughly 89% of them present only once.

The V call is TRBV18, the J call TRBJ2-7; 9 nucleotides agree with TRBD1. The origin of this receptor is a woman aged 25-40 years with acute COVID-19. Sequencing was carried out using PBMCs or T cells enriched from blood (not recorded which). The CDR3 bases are TGTGCCAGCTCGGGGGGACAGGGTATCTACGAGCAGTACTTC. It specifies CASSGGQGIYEQYF.